This section outlines one T cell receptor beta chain sequence together with its context. No antigen is known for it. The assay was immunoSEQ multiplex PCR, and TCRdb's table has in-frame clones only and misses some. The table lists some 250,000 clones, roughly 90% of them singletons, with about 10% in the top ten. There are 15 residues in the CDR3. CDR1 and CDR2 from the germline V gene are SGDLS and YYNGEE. Trimming removed 0 bases from V and 3 bases from J; junction bases left unmatched: 1. Treatment denoted: roughly 20 received Ad26.COV2.S at low or high dose, single or two shots; about 5 received placebo; per-sample allocation not given. Each sample was drawn 63 days after the first injection (of vaccine or placebo). These data belong to a study of Ad26.COV2.S vaccination and SARS-CoV-2 variants. Study-level points and caveats: Relative to placebo recipients, vaccine recipients exhibited elevated spike-specific TCR breadth.

The material was peripheral blood, obtained in a trial of Ad26.COV2.S vaccine versus placebo. The origin of this receptor is a person between 18 and 59 years old who received the Ad26.COV2.S COVID-19 vaccine or a placebo. The J gene is TRBJ2-2, the V gene TRBV9, with 8 bases lining up with TRBD2. The CDR3 sequence is CASSVGGLDTGELFF. The CDR3, as DNA: TGTGCCAGCAGCGTAGGGGGACTAGACACCGGGGAGCTGTTTTTT. Full variable domain (missing parts from reference TRBV9 and TRBJ2-2): DSGVTQTPKHLITATGQRVTLRCSPRSGDLSVYWYQQSLDQGLQFLIQYYNGEERAKGNILERFSAQQFPDLHSELNLSSLELGDSALYFCASSVGGLDTGELFFGEGSRLTVL.